This T cell receptor beta chain was identified during a study of OX40 agonist ivuxolimab in advanced cancers. The study's findings and limits: With doses of 0.1-3.0 mg/kg, partial responders showed among the lowest clonal expansion. Researchers did not establish what antigens the expanded peripheral T cells target.

This CDR3 has 14 residues. Trimming took off 1 base at V and 2 bases at J, with 5 bases between the two ends. Germline CDR1 is MNHNY and CDR2 is SVGAGI (reference sequence). Of note for this clone: What it binds is unknown.

The sampling schedule covered blood at baseline, cycle 4 day 1, and cycle 7 day 1. This table comes from immunoSEQ multiplex PCR, and its TCRdb copy is limited to in-frame clones, with some not included. This sample has more than 20,000 clones, with about 85% found just once. The clonotype comes from an adult with an advanced solid tumor such as melanoma, head and neck, liver or kidney cancer. Sample: CD4+ or CD8+ T cells sorted from blood, taken in a trial of the OX40 agonist ivuxolimab. The chain links TRBV6-6 to TRBJ1-4, with D perhaps TRBD1 (5 bases). The DNA of the CDR3 is TGTGCCAGCAGTTACTGGGGGACTAATGAAAAACTGTTTTTT. As protein: CASSYWGTNEKLFF.